A selection of T cell receptor beta chains follows, all from one sample in a study of T-cell memory formation after mild COVID-19. TCRdb reprocessed the 5' RACE reads via MiXCR and lists one record per CDR3 protein. The sample holds hundreds of thousands of distinct CDR3 sequences, approximately 29% seen once. Sequenced material: PBMCs or a T cell subset sorted from them (not recorded which). The receptor set was obtained from an adult woman who had mild COVID-19 (a few samples of this study predate the infection). Cell type and time point are not known. Both conserved end residues are part of each CDR3. The order of the fields is D gene, clone size, V gene, J gene, CDR3 DNA, CDR3 protein. A D gene is named only where the DNA matches it firmly. Size is omitted from some rows. Given values are once, few, many or a class for expanded clones.

D: NA
size: NA
V: TRBV5-1
J: TRBJ2-1
DNA: TGCGCCAGCAGCTACTACTGGACCCCCGGCTACAATGAGCAGTTCTTC
CDR3: CASSYYWTPGYNEQFF

D: NA
size: few
V: TRBV2
J: TRBJ2-2
DNA: TGTGCCAGCAGTCCCATTGGCTATCGCGGGACCGGGGAGCTGTTTTTT
CDR3: CASSPIGYRGTGELFF

D: TRBD2
size: few
V: TRBV20-1
J: TRBJ2-3
DNA: TGCAGTGCTAGGAGGGGGAGCGGGAGTAGGACAGATACGCAGTATTTT
CDR3: CSARRGSGSRTDTQYF

D: NA
size: few
V: TRBV4-1
J: TRBJ1-1
DNA: TGCGCCAGCAGCCCGGATTCAGTAGAAGCTTTCTTT
CDR3: CASSPDSVEAFF

D: NA
size: NA
V: TRBV12-3/TRBV12-4
J: TRBJ1-1
DNA: TGTGCCAGCAGTTTCGGGGGAAGGAGCACTGAAGCTTTCTTT
CDR3: CASSFGGRSTEAFF

D: NA
size: few
V: TRBV30
J: TRBJ2-7
DNA: TGTGCCTGGAGTGCACACCCGTACGAGCAGTACTTC
CDR3: CAWSAHPYEQYF

D: TRBD1
size: NA
V: TRBV7-3
J: TRBJ2-2
DNA: TGTGCCAGCAGCTCGGGACAGCCACCGGGCCAGCTGTTTTTT
CDR3: CASSSGQPPGQLFF

D: NA
size: NA
V: TRBV7-2
J: TRBJ1-1
DNA: TGTGCCAGCAGCGACCCACAGTGGATGAACACTGAAGCTTTCTTT
CDR3: CASSDPQWMNTEAFF

D: NA
size: NA
V: TRBV12-3/TRBV12-4
J: TRBJ2-7
DNA: TGTGCCAGCAGTCTTACGGAGGAGCAGTACTTC
CDR3: CASSLTEEQYF

D: NA
size: NA
V: TRBV6-5
J: TRBJ2-7
DNA: TGTGCCAGCAGTCGGGGGGCAGGCTACGAGCAGTACTTC
CDR3: CASSRGAGYEQYF

D: TRBD1
size: NA
V: TRBV29-1
J: TRBJ2-2
DNA: TGCAGCGTCCTCCGGGACAGGGGGAGTGTGCAATTGAGCACCGGGGAGCTGTTTTTT
CDR3: CSVLRDRGSVQLSTGELFF

D: NA
size: NA
V: TRBV30
J: TRBJ2-7
DNA: TGTGCCTGGAGTGTACAGACAGGATACTACGAGCAGTACTTC
CDR3: CAWSVQTGYYEQYF

D: TRBD2
size: NA
V: TRBV6-2/TRBV6-3
J: TRBJ2-3
DNA: TGTGCCAGCACCCGACTAGCGGGAGTACCAGATACGCAGTATTTT
CDR3: CASTRLAGVPDTQYF

D: NA
size: NA
V: TRBV5-1
J: TRBJ2-6
DNA: TGCGCCACACGCCCCGGGGTAGGGGCCAACGTCCTGACTTTC
CDR3: CATRPGVGANVLTF

D: NA
size: few
V: TRBV7-9
J: TRBJ1-5
DNA: TGTGCCAGCAGCGGAGGACACCGCAATCAGCCCCAGCATTTT
CDR3: CASSGGHRNQPQHF

D: NA
size: few
V: TRBV20-1
J: TRBJ1-1
DNA: TGCAGTGCTGGGGGCAGATCTATGAACACTGAAGCTTTCTTT
CDR3: CSAGGRSMNTEAFF

D: TRBD2
size: NA
V: TRBV12-3/TRBV12-4
J: TRBJ2-5
DNA: TGTGCCAGCAGTCCATCGGGACTAGCGGTAGAGACCCAGTACTTC
CDR3: CASSPSGLAVETQYF

D: TRBD1
size: few
V: TRBV24-1
J: TRBJ2-1
DNA: TGTGCCACCAGTGAAAGGGGGCCCGACAATGAGCAGTTCTTC
CDR3: CATSERGPDNEQFF

D: NA
size: NA
V: TRBV29-1
J: TRBJ2-1
DNA: TGCAGCGTTGAAGATCTGGAGGGAAGCTCCTACAATGAGCAGTTCTTC
CDR3: CSVEDLEGSSYNEQFF

D: NA
size: few
V: TRBV5-1
J: TRBJ2-1
DNA: TGCGCCAGCAGCTTCGGCGGGCAATACAATGAGCAGTTCTTC
CDR3: CASSFGGQYNEQFF

D: TRBD1
size: NA
V: TRBV3-1
J: TRBJ1-5
DNA: TGTGCCAGCAGCAAAACAGGGGGCGATCAGCCCCAGCATTTT
CDR3: CASSKTGGDQPQHF

D: TRBD1
size: NA
V: TRBV5-1
J: TRBJ2-3
DNA: TGCGCCAGCAGCTTGGTTGGGACAGGGACAGATACGCAGTATTTT
CDR3: CASSLVGTGTDTQYF

D: NA
size: NA
V: TRBV5-1
J: TRBJ1-2
DNA: TGCGCCAGCAGCTTGGATGGTTTCAACTATGGCTACACCTTC
CDR3: CASSLDGFNYGYTF

D: NA
size: NA
V: TRBV10-3
J: TRBJ1-2
DNA: TGTGCCATCAGTGAGTCCTCAGGGTACGGCTACACCTTC
CDR3: CAISESSGYGYTF

D: TRBD1
size: few
V: TRBV6-1
J: TRBJ2-1
DNA: TGTGCCAGCAGTGAACAGGGCAGGGGGCTCGATGAGCAGTTCTTC
CDR3: CASSEQGRGLDEQFF

D: TRBD1
size: many
V: TRBV7-2
J: TRBJ1-3
DNA: TGTGCCAGCAGCCCGGGGACAGGGGGAAACACCATATATTTT
CDR3: CASSPGTGGNTIYF

D: TRBD1
size: few
V: TRBV24-1
J: TRBJ2-4
DNA: TGTGCCACCAGTGATGGACTGGGACAGGTTCAGTACTTC
CDR3: CATSDGLGQVQYF

D: TRBD2
size: few
V: TRBV12-3/TRBV12-4
J: TRBJ2-7
DNA: TGTGCCATCGGGAGGTTGCCCTACGAGCAGTACTTC
CDR3: CAIGRLPYEQYF

D: TRBD1
size: NA
V: TRBV5-6
J: TRBJ1-2
DNA: TGTGCCAGCAGCTTACAGGGGCGAGCTAACTATGGCTACACCTTC
CDR3: CASSLQGRANYGYTF

D: TRBD2
size: NA
V: TRBV7-2
J: TRBJ2-3
DNA: TGTGCCAGCAGCTTAGACGGGACTAGCGGGGTGGATACGCAGTATTTT
CDR3: CASSLDGTSGVDTQYF

D: NA
size: many
V: TRBV6-2/TRBV6-3
J: TRBJ2-3
DNA: TGTGCCAGCAGAGAACCACTGCGGGGAGATACGCAGTATTTT
CDR3: CASREPLRGDTQYF

D: NA
size: few
V: TRBV5-1
J: TRBJ2-1
DNA: TGCGCCAGCAGCCTCGGGGCGAGGTACAATGAGCAGTTCTTC
CDR3: CASSLGARYNEQFF

D: NA
size: NA
V: TRBV7-2
J: TRBJ2-7
DNA: TGTGCCAGCAGCTTAAATTGGGGGACCCAGCAGTACTTC
CDR3: CASSLNWGTQQYF

D: TRBD1
size: few
V: TRBV6-5
J: TRBJ2-3
DNA: TGTGCCAGCGGTGACAGGGGTGGCACAGATACGCAGTATTTT
CDR3: CASGDRGGTDTQYF

D: NA
size: NA
V: TRBV12-3/TRBV12-4
J: TRBJ1-1
DNA: TGTGCCAGCAGCTGGGACTACAAGAACACTGAAGCTTTCTTT
CDR3: CASSWDYKNTEAFF

D: NA
size: NA
V: TRBV20-1
J: TRBJ2-1
DNA: TGCAGTGCTAGAGATAGGGGGAGTGAGCAGTTCTTC
CDR3: CSARDRGSEQFF

D: NA
size: NA
V: TRBV12-3/TRBV12-4
J: TRBJ1-1
DNA: TGTGCCAGCAGTTTATTCGGGGGGGACACTGAAGCTTTATTT
CDR3: CASSLFGGDTEALF

D: NA
size: NA
V: TRBV2
J: TRBJ1-5
DNA: TGTGCCAGCAGTGAAGGGCAGGGGCGAGATCAGCCCCAGCATTTT
CDR3: CASSEGQGRDQPQHF

D: NA
size: NA
V: TRBV3-1
J: TRBJ2-7
DNA: TGTGCCAGCAGTCCCAACGGAGCCTACGAGCAGTACTTC
CDR3: CASSPNGAYEQYF

D: NA
size: many
V: TRBV27
J: TRBJ2-7
DNA: TGTGCCAGCAGCCCCGGGAGCTCCTACGAGCAGTACTTC
CDR3: CASSPGSSYEQYF

D: NA
size: NA
V: TRBV7-9
J: TRBJ2-1
DNA: TGTGCCAGCAGCTGGGGGATCCTCAATGAGCAGTTCTTC
CDR3: CASSWGILNEQFF

D: NA
size: few
V: TRBV7-2
J: TRBJ2-7
DNA: TGTGCCAGCAGCCGCCCTGGATACGAGCAGTACTTC
CDR3: CASSRPGYEQYF